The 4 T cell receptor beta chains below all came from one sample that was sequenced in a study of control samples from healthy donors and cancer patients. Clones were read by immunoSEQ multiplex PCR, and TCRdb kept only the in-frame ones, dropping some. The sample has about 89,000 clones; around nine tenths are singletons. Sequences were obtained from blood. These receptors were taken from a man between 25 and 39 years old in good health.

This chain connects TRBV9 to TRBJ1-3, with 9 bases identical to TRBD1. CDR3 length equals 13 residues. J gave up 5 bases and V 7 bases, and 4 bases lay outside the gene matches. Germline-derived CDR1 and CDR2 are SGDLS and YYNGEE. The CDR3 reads CASGDRARNTIYF. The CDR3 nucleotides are TGTGCCAGCGGGGACAGGGCCCGAAACACCATATATTTT.

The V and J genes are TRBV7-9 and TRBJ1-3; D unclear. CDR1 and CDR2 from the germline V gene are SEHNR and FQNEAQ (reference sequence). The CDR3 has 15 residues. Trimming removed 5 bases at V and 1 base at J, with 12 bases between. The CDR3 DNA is TGTGCCAGCAGCCCTACTTCGGGGTCTGGAAACACCATATATTTT. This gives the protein CASSPTSGSGNTIYF.

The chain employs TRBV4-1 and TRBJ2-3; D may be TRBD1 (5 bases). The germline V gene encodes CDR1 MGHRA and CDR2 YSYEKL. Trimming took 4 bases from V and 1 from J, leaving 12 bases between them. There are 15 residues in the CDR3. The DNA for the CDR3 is TGCGCCAGCAGCCCTGGGGCAGCCGGCACAGATACGCAGTATTTT. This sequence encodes CASSPGAAGTDTQYF.

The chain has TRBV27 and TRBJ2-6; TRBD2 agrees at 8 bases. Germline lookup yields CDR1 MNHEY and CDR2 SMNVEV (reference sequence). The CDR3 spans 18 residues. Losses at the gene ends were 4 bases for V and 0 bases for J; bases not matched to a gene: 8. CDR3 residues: CASSSWRGDISGANVLTF. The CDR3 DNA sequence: TGTGCCAGCAGTTCATGGCGGGGGGACATCTCTGGGGCCAACGTCCTGACTTTC.